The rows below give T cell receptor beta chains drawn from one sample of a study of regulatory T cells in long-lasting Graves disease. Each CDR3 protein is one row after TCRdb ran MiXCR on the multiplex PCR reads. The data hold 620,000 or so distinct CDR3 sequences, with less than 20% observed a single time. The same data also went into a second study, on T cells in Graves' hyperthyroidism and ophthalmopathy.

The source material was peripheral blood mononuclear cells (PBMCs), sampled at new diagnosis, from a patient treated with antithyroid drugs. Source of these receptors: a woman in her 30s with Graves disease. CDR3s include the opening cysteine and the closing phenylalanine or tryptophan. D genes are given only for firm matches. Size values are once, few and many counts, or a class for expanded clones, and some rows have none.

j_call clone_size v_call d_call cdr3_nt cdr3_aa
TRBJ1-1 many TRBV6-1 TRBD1 TGTGCCAGCAGTGATATGACAGGGGGCTACACTGAAGCTTTCTTT CASSDMTGGYTEAFF
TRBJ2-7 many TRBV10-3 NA TGTGCCTACGCGGGGGCAAACTACGAGCAGTACTTC CAYAGANYEQYF
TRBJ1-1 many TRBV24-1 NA TGTGCCACCAGTGACTCCGGGGCCCGCAGCACTGAAGCTTTCTTT CATSDSGARSTEAFF
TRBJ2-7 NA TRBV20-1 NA TGCAGTGCAGCCGGGACGGGGAACCCCTACGAGCAGTACTTC CSAAGTGNPYEQYF
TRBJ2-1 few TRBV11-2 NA TGTGCCAGCAGCTTACTCTCGGGAGTGGCCTACAATGAGCAGTTCTTC CASSLLSGVAYNEQFF
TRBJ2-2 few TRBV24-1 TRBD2 TGTGCCACCAGTGATTTGGGTAGCGGGACGAACACCGGGGAGCTGTTTTTT CATSDLGSGTNTGELFF
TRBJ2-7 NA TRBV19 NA TGTGCCAGTATACCCCAGCAGTACTTC CASIPQQYF
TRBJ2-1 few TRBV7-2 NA TGTGCCAGCAGCTTAGCGCCCGCGGGGAGCTCCTACAATGAGCAGTTCTTC CASSLAPAGSSYNEQFF
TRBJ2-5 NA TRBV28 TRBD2 TGTGCCAGCAGTTTCGGACTAGCGGGAGGAGAGACCCAGTACTTC CASSFGLAGGETQYF
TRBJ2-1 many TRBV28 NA TGTGCCAGCAGTTTAAACAGGGTCGGCTACAATGAGCAGTTCTTC CASSLNRVGYNEQFF
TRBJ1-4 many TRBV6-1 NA TGTGCCAGCAGACAATCCGGGTCACATAATGAAAAACTGTTTTTT CASRQSGSHNEKLFF
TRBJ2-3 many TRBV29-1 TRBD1 TGCAGCGTTGACGAGACAGGGGCGACTAGCACAGATACGCAGTATTTT CSVDETGATSTDTQYF
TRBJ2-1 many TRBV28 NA TGTGCCAGCAGTCCCGTACAGGGTAATGAGCAGTTCTTC CASSPVQGNEQFF
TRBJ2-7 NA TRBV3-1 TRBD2 TGTGCCAGCAGCCAAGAACTAGCGCACGAGCAGTACTTC CASSQELAHEQYF
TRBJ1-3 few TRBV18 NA TGTGCCAGCAGCTTAGGACAGGGAAACACCATATATTTT CASSLGQGNTIYF